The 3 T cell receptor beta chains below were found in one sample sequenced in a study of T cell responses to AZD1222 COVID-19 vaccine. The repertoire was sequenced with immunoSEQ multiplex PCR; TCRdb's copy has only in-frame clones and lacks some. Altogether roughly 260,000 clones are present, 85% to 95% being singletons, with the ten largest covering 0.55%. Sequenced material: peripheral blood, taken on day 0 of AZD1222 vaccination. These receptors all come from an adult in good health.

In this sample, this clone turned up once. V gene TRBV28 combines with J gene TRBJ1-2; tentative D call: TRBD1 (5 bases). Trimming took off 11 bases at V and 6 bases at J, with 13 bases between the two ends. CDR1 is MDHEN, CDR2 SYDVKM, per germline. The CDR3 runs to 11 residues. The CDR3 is CAGDGANGYTF. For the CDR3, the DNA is TGTGCCGGCGACGGGGCCAATGGCTACACCTTC.

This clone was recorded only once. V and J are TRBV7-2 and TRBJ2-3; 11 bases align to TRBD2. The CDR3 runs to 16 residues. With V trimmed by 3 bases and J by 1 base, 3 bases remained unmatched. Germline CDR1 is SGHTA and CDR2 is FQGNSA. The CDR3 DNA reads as TGTGCCAGCAGCTTGTCTAGCGGGAGGCGCACAGATACGCAGTATTTT. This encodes CASSLSSGRRTDTQYF.

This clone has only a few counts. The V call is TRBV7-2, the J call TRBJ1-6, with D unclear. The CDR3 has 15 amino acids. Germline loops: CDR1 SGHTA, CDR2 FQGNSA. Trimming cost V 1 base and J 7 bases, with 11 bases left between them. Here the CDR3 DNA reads TGTGCCAGCAGCTTAGTGGGAGGGAAGAATTCACCCCTCCACTTT. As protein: CASSLVGGKNSPLHF.